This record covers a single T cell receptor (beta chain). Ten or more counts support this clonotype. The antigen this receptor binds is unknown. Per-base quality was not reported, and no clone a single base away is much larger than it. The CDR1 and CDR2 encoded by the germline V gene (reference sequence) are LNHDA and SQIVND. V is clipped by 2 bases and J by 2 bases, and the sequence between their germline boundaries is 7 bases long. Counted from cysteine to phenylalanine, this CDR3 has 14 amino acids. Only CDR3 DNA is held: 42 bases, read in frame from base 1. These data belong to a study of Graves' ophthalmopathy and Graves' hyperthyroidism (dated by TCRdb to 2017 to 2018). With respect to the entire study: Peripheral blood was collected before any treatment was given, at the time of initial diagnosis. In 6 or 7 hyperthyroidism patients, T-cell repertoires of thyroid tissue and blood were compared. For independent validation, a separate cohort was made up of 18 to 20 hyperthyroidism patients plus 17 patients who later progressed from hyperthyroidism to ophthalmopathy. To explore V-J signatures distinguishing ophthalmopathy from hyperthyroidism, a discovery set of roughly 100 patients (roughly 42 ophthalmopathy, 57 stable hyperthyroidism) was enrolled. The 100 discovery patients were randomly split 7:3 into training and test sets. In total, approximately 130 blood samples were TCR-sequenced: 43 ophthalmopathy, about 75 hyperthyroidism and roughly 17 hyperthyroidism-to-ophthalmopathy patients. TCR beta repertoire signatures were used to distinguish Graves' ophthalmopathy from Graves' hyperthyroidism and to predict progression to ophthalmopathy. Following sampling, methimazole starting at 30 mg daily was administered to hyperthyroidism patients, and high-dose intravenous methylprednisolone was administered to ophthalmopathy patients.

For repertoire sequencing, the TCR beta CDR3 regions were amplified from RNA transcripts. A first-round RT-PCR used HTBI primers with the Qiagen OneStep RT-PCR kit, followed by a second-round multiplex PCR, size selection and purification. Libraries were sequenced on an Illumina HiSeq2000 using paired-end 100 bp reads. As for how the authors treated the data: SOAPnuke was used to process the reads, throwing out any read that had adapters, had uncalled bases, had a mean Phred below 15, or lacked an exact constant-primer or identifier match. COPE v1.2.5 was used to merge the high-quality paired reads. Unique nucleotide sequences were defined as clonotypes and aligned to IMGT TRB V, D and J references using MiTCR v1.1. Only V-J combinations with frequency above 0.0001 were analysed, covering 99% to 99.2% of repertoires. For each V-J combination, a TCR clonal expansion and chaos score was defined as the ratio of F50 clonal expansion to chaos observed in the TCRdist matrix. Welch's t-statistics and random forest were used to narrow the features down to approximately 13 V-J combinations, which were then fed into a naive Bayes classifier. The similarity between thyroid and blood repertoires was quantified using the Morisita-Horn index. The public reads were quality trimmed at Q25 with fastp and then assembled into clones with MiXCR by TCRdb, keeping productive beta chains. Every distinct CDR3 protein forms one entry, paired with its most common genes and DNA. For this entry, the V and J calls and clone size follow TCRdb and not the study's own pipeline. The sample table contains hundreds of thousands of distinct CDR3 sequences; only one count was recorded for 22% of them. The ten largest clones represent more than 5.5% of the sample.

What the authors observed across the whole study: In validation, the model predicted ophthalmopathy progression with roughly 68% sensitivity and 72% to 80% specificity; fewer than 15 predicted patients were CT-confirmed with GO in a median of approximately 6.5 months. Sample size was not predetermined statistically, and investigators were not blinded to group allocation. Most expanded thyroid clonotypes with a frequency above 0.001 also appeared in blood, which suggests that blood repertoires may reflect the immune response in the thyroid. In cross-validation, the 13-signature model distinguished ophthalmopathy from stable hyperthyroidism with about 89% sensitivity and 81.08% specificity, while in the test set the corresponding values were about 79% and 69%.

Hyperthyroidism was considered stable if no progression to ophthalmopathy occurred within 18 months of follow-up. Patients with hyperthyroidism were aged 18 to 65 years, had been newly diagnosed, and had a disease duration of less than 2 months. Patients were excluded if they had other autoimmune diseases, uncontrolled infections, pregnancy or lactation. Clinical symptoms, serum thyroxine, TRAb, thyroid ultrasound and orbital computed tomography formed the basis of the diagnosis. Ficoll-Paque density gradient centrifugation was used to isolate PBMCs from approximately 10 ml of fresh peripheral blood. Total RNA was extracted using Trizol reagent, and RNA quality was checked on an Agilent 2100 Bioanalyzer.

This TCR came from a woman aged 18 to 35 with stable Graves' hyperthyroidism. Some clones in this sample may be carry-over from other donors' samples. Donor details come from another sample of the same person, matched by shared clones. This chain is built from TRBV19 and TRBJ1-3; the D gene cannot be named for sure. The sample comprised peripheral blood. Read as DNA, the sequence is TGTGCCAGTAGTATAAGCCGCACTGGAAACACCATATATTTT. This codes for CASSISRTGNTIYF.